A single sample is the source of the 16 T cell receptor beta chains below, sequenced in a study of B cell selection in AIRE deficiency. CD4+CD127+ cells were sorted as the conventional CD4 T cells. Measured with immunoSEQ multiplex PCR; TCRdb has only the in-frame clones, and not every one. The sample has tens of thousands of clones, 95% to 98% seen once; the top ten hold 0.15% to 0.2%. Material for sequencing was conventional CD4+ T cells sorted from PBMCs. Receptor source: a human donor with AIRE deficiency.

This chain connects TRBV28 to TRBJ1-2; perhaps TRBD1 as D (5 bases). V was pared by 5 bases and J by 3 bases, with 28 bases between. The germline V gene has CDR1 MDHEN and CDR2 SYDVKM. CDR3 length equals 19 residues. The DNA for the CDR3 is TGTGCCAGCAGTCCCGACGGGTGGGGCAGTCGGAAAAGGGACTATGGCTACACCTTC. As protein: CASSPDGWGSRKRDYGYTF.

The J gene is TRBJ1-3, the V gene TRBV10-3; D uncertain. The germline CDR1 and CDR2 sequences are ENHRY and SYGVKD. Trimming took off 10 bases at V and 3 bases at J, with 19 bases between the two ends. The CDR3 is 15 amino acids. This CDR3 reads CATTPGIEDGNTIYF. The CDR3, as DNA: TGTGCCACGACGCCAGGCATAGAGGATGGAAACACCATATATTTT.

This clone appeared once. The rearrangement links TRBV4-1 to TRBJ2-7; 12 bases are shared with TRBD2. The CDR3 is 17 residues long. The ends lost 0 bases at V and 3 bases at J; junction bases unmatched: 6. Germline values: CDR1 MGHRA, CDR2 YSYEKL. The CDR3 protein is CASSQDLPSGRVYEQYF. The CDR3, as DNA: TGCGCCAGCAGCCAAGATCTTCCTAGCGGGAGGGTCTACGAGCAGTACTTC.

The CDR3 DNA reads as TGCGCCAGCAGCTTTTATGCAAGCACCGGGGAGCTGTTTTTT. Translating gives CASSFYASTGELFF. The rearrangement links TRBV5-1 to TRBJ2-2; no reliable D call. Trimming stripped 2 bases from V and 4 bases from J, with 9 bases between. This CDR3 comprises 14 residues. Germline V gene data show CDR1 as SGHRS and CDR2 as YFSETQ.

The CDR3: CASSRIAGFYNEQFF. The DNA of the CDR3 is TGTGCCAGCAGCCGTATAGCGGGATTCTACAATGAGCAGTTCTTC. The genes are TRBV7-3 and TRBJ2-1; 8 bases match TRBD2. The germline gives CDR1 SGHTA, CDR2 FQGTGA. The CDR3 is made up of 15 amino acids. V was pared by 5 bases and J by 3 bases, with 6 bases of the junction left unmatched.

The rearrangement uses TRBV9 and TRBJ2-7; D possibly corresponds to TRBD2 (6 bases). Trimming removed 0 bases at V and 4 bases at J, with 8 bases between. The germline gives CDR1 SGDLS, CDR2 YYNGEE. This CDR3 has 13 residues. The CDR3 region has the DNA TGTGCCAGCAGCGTAGCGGGAGATTACGAGCAGTACTTC. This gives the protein CASSVAGDYEQYF.

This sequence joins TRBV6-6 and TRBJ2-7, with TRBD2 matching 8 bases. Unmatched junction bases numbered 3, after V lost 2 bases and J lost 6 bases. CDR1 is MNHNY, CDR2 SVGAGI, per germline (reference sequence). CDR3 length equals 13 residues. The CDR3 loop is CASSYPAGGEQYF. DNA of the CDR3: TGTGCCAGCAGTTACCCTGCGGGGGGCGAGCAGTACTTC.

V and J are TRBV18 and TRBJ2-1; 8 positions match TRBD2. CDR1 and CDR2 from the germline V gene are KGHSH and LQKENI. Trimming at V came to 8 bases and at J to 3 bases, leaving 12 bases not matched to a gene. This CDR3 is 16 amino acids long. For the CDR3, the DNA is TGTGCCAGCACTCCTCAAGCGGGAGTCTTCTACAATGAGCAGTTCTTC. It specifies CASTPQAGVFYNEQFF.

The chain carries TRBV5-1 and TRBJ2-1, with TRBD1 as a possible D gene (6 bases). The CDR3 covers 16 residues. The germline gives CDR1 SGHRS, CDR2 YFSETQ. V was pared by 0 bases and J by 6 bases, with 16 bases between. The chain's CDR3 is CASSLGPTGSINEQFF. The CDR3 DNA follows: TGCGCCAGCAGCTTGGGGCCTACAGGGTCCATCAATGAGCAGTTCTTC.

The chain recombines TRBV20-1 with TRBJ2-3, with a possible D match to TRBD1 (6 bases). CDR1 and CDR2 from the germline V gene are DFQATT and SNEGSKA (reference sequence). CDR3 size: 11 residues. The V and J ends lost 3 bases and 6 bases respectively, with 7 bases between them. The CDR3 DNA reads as TGCAGTGCTAGGCAGGGGGATACGCAGTATTTT. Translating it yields CSARQGDTQYF.

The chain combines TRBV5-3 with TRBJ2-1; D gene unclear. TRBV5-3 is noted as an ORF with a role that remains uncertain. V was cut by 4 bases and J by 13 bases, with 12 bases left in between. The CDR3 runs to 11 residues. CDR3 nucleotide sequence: TGTGCCAGAAGCACACCTAGTAACCAGTTCTTC. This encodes CARSTPSNQFF.

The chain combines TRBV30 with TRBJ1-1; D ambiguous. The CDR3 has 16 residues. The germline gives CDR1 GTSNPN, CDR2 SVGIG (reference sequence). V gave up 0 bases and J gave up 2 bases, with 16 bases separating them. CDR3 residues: CAWSVWEQLGNTEAFF. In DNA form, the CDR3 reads TGTGCCTGGAGTGTGTGGGAACAGTTGGGTAACACTGAAGCTTTCTTT.

The CDR3 DNA sequence: TGTGCCAGCAGCCGGGACGTCGAAGCTTTCTTT. Amino acids: CASSRDVEAFF. This chain uses TRBV7-2 with TRBJ1-1; possible D gene TRBD1, 5 bases. Trimming left V 5 bases short and J 8 bases short, with 9 bases between. In germline, CDR1 is SGHTA, CDR2 FQGNSA. The length of the CDR3 is 11 residues.

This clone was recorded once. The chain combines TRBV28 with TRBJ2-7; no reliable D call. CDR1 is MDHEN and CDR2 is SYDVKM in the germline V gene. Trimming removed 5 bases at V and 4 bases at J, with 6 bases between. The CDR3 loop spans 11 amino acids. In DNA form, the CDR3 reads TGTGCCAGCAGTGGTGTGTACGAGCAGTACTTC. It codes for CASSGVYEQYF.

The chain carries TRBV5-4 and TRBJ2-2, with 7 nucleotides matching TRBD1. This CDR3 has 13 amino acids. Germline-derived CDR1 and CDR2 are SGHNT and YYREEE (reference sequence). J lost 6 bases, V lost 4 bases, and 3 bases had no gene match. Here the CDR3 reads CASSVQGAGELFF. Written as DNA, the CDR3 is TGTGCCAGCAGCGTTCAGGGGGCCGGGGAGCTGTTTTTT. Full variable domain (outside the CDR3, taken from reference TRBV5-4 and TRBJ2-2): ETGVTQSPTHLIKTRGQQVTLRCSSQSGHNTVSWYQQALGQGPQFIFQYYREEENGRGNFPPRFSGLQFPNYSSELNVNALELDDSALYLCASSVQGAGELFFGEGSRLTVL.

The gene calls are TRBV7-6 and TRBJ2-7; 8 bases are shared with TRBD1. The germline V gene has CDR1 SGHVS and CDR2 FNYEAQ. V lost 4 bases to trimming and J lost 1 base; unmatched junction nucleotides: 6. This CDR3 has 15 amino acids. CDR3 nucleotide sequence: TGTGCCAGCAGCTCCGGACAGGGTCTGTCCTACGAGCAGTACTTC. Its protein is CASSSGQGLSYEQYF.